The text below deals with one T cell receptor (beta chain). The antigen is unknown. The data were taken from a study of cytomegalovirus exposure and HLA in healthy donors. Overall study findings and caveats: In vitro data verified three CMV-associated chains as specific for CMV antigens. When the data were analyzed later, several of the most significant clusters appeared to be linked to common viral pathogens. Later work found that TCR association rates differed between HLA loci; DRB1 had the most and HLA-C the fewest.

The PCR used 60 Vbeta and 13 Jbeta primers. Produced via immunoSEQ multiplex PCR; TCRdb's table is partial and in-frame only. Of about 95,000 clones listed, roughly four fifths were seen once; the top ten hold 3% to 3.5%. The germline CDR1 and CDR2 sequences are SGHAT and FQNNGV. V lost 5 bases and J lost 7; bases outside the gene matches: 13. This CDR3 spans 16 amino acids. The chain joins TRBV11-2 to TRBJ2-1, with 8 bases that match TRBD2. Sequencing was done on a sample of PBMCs. This sequence originates from a man younger than 40 in good health and CMV-seropositive. CDR3 sequence reads: CASSRLTSGPGNEQFF. CDR3 coding DNA: TGTGCCAGCAGCCGACTCACTAGCGGACCGGGGAATGAGCAGTTCTTC. Looking up the rest from reference TRBV11-2 and TRBJ2-1 gives the full variable domain: EAGVAQSPRYKIIEKRQSVAFWCNPISGHATLYWYQQILGQGPKLLIQFQNNGVVDDSQLPKDRFSAERLKGVDSTLKIQPAKLEDSAVYLCASSRLTSGPGNEQFFGPGTRLTVL.